The text below deals with one T cell receptor beta chain. The antigen remains undetermined. This entry is derived from a study of OX40 agonist ivuxolimab in advanced cancers. Study results and caveats: Some of the nonresponding patients also showed low levels of normalized T-cell clonal expansion.

The length of the CDR3 is 15 residues. From germline, CDR1 is MDHEN and CDR2 SYDVKM. Between the trimmed V and J ends, which lost 3 bases and 1 base, there was a span of 13 bases. Profiling relied on immunoSEQ multiplex PCR, and the TCRdb table lists in-frame clones only, not all of them. This sample has 35,000 to 40,000 clones; about 82% occur once, and the top ten carry around 20%. The source was CD4+ or CD8+ T cells sorted from blood, collected in a trial of the OX40 agonist ivuxolimab. The source of this sequence is an adult with an advanced solid tumor such as melanoma, head and neck, liver or kidney cancer. V is TRBV28 and J is TRBJ2-7; no clear D gene. CDR3 region: CASSFSHTKSYEQYF. Here the CDR3 DNA reads TGTGCCAGCAGTTTTAGTCACACCAAGTCCTACGAGCAGTACTTC.